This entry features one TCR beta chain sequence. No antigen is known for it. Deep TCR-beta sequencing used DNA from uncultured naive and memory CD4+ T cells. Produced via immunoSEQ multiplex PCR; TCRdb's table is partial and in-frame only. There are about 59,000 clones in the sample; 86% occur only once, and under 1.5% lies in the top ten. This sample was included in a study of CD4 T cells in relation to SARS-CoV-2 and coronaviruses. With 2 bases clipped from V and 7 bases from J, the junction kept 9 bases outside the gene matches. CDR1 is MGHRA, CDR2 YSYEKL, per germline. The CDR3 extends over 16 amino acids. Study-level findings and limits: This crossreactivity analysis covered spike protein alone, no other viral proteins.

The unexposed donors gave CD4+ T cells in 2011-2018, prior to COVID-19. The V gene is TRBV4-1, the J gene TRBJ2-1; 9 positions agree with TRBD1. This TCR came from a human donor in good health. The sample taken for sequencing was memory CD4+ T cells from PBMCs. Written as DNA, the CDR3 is TGCGCCAGCAGCCAACCTTTGACAGGGGGGGTGAATGAGCAGTTCTTC. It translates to CASSQPLTGGVNEQFF.